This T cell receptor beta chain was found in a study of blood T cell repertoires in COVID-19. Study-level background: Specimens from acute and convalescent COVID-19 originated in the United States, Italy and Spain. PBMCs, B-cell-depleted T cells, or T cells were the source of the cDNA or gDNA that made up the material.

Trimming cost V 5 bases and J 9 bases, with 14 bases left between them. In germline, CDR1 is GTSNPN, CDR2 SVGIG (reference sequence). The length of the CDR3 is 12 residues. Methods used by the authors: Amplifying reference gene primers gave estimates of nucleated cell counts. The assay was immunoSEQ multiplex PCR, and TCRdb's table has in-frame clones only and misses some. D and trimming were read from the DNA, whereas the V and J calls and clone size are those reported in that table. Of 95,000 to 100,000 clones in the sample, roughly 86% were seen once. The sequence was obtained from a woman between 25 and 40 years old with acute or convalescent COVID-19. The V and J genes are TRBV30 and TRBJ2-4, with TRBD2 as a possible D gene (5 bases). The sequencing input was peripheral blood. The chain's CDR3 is CAWGAPGGIQYF. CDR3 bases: TGTGCCTGGGGTGCCCCCGGAGGCATTCAGTACTTC.